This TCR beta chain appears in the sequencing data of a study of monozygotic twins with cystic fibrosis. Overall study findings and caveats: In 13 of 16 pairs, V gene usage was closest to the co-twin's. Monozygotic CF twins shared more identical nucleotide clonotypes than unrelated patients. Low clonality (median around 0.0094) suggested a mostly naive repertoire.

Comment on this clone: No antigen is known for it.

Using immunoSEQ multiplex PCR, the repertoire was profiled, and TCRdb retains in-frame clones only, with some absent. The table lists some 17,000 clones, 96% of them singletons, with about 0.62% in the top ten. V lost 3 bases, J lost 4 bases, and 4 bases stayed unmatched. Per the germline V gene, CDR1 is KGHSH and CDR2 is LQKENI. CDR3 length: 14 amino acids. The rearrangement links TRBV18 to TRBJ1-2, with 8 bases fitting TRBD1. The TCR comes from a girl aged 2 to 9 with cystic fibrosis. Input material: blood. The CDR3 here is CASSPTGTGYGYTF. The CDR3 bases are TGTGCCAGCTCACCCACCGGGACAGGCTATGGCTACACCTTC.